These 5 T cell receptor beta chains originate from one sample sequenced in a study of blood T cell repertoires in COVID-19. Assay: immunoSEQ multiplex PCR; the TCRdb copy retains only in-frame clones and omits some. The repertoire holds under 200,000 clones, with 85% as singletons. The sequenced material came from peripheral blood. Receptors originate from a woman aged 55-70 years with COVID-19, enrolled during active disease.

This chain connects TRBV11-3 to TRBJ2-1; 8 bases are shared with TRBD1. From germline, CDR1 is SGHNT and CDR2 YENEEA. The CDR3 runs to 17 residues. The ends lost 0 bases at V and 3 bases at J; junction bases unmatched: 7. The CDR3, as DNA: TGTGCCAGCAGCTTAGACTCGAGGACAGGGCGCTACAATGAGCAGTTCTTC. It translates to CASSLDSRTGRYNEQFF.

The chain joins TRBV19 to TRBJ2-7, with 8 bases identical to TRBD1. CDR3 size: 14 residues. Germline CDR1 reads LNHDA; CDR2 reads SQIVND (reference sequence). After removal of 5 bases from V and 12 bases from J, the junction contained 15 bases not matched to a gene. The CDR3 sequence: CASSPGQGPRSPYF. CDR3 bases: TGTGCCAGTAGTCCAGGACAGGGCCCGCGTTCACCGTACTTC. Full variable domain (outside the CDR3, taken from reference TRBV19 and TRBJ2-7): DGGITQSPKYLFRKEGQNVTLSCEQNLNHDAMYWYRQDPGQGLRLIYYSQIVNDFQKGDIAEGYSVSREKKESFPLTVTSAQKNPTAFYLCASSPGQGPRSPYFGPGTRLTVT.

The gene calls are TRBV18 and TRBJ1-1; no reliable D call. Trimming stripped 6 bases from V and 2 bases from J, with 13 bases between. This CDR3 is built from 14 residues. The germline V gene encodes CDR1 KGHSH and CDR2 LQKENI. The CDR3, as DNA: TGTGCCAGCTCCCCCAATCGGGATAACACTGAAGCTTTCTTT. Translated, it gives CASSPNRDNTEAFF.

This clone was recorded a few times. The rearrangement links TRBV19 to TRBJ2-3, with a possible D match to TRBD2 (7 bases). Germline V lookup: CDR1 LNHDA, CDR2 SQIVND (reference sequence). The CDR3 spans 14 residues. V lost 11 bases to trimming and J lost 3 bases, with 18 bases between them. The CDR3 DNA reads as TGTGCCTCGGCCGCGGGGGCGCAGACAGATACGCAGTATTTT. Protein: CASAAGAQTDTQYF.

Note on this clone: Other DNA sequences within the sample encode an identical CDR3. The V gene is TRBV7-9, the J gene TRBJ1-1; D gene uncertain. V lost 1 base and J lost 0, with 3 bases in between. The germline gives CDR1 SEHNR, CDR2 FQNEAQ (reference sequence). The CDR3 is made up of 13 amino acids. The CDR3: CASSLVMNTEAFF. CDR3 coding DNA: TGTGCCAGCAGCTTAGTAATGAACACTGAAGCTTTCTTT. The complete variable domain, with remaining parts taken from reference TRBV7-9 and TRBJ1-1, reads DTGVSQNPRHKITKRGQNVTFRCDPISEHNRLYWYRQTLGQGPEFLTYFQNEAQLEKSRLLSDRFSAERPKGSFSTLEIQRTEQGDSAMYLCASSLVMNTEAFFGQGTRLTVV.